This is a list of T cell receptor beta chains from one sample in a study of blood T cell repertoires in COVID-19. Produced via immunoSEQ multiplex PCR; TCRdb's table is partial and in-frame only. The sample holds roughly 250,000 clones; 80% to 85% are singletons and the top ten take roughly 1.4%. The sequenced material came from peripheral blood. These receptors were taken from a woman in her thirties or forties who had recovered from COVID-19. Each CDR3 is given with its conserved first and last residue. The order of the fields is clone size, D gene, J gene, V gene, CDR3 protein, CDR3 DNA. D genes are given only for firm matches. Size is stated for part of the rows, as once, few or many counts, or as a class when the clone is expanded.

>.|TRBD2|TRBJ2-1|TRBV4-2
CASSPSGRSYNEQFF
TGTGCCAGCAGCCCTAGCGGGCGCTCCTACAATGAGCAGTTCTTC
>.|.|TRBJ2-5|TRBV11-1
CASSRDQETQYF
TGTGCCAGCAGCCGGGACCAAGAGACCCAGTACTTC
>.|TRBD1|TRBJ1-1|TRBV6-5
CASRPRDRGNTEAFF
TGTGCCAGCAGACCCCGGGACAGGGGGAACACTGAAGCTTTCTTT
>once|.|TRBJ1-6|TRBV18
CASSESWGRNSPLHF
TGTGCCAGCTCAGAGTCGTGGGGGCGGAATTCACCCCTCCACTTT
>.|.|TRBJ2-1|TRBV18
CASSPPELAGNEQFF
TGTGCCAGCTCACCACCGGAGCTTGCGGGCAATGAGCAGTTCTTC
>.|TRBD1|TRBJ1-5|TRBV11-2
CASSSQGDQPQHF
TGTGCCAGCAGCTCACAGGGGGATCAGCCCCAGCATTTT
>.|.|TRBJ1-3|TRBV29-1
CSAGGVSSGNTIYF
TGCAGCGCCGGGGGGGTCAGCTCTGGAAACACCATATATTTT
>.|.|TRBJ1-4|TRBV4-2
CASSQDLWGAGEKLFF
TGTGCCAGCAGCCAAGATCTGTGGGGCGCAGGTGAAAAACTGTTTTTT
>.|.|TRBJ1-1|TRBV25-1
CASSRGGFTEAFF
TGTGCCAGCAGCCGCGGGGGTTTCACTGAAGCTTTCTTT
>.|TRBD1|TRBJ2-2|TRBV5-1
CASSLWGQGTGELFF
TGCGCCAGCAGCTTGTGGGGACAGGGAACCGGGGAGCTGTTTTTT
>.|.|TRBJ1-1|TRBV21-1
CASSAWGHREGTEAFF
TGTGCCAGCAGCGCATGGGGACACCGGGAGGGAACTGAAGCTTTCTTT
>.|.|TRBJ1-4|TRBV6-5
CASSLRTNEKLFF
TGTGCCAGCAGTTTGAGGACTAATGAAAAACTGTTTTTT
>.|.|TRBJ2-2|TRBV11-2
CASSIYTGELFF
TGTGCCAGCAGCATATACACCGGGGAGCTGTTTTTT
>.|TRBD1|TRBJ2-7|TRBV5-1
CASSFRQGPYEQYF
TGCGCCAGCAGCTTCAGACAGGGGCCCTACGAGCAGTACTTC
>.|.|TRBJ2-5|TRBV5-6
CASSFVRGEETQYF
TGTGCCAGCAGCTTTGTCAGGGGTGAAGAGACCCAGTACTTC
>few|TRBD2|TRBJ2-2|TRBV27
CASSPSGITNTGELFF
TGTGCCAGCAGTCCCAGCGGGATTACGAACACCGGGGAGCTGTTTTTT
>.|TRBD1|TRBJ2-7|TRBV5-1
CASSLGDRVSHEQYF
TGCGCCAGCAGCTTGGGGGACAGGGTCTCCCACGAGCAGTACTTC
>.|.|TRBJ2-6|TRBV2
CASRPATGRTSGANVLTF
TGTGCCAGCAGGCCGGCGACAGGGAGGACATCTGGGGCCAACGTCCTGACTTTC
>.|.|TRBJ2-1|TRBV11-2
CASSLRLENEQFF
TGTGCCAGCAGCTTACGACTAGAAAATGAGCAGTTCTTC
>.|TRBD1|TRBJ2-4|TRBV4-1
CASSQPRTGAKNIQYF
TGCGCCAGCAGCCAACCCCGGACAGGAGCCAAAAACATTCAGTACTTC
>.|.|TRBJ2-4|TRBV27
CASSLNTGGAKNIQYF
TGTGCCAGCAGTTTAAACACAGGAGGGGCCAAAAACATTCAGTACTTC
>once|TRBD1|TRBJ2-2|TRBV5-1
CASSSGQGANTGELFF
TGCGCCAGCAGCTCGGGACAGGGGGCGAACACCGGGGAGCTGTTTTTT
>few|TRBD1|TRBJ2-2|TRBV7-9
CASRRQGAGADTGELFF
TGTGCCAGCCGCCGACAGGGGGCAGGAGCAGACACCGGGGAGCTGTTTTTT
>.|.|TRBJ2-7|TRBV10-3
CAVMDSYEQYF
TGTGCCGTTATGGACAGCTACGAGCAGTACTTC